Below, one TCR beta chain is given with its context. It lacks a known antigen. The data were taken from a study of T cells expressing NK-cell markers (dated by TCRdb to between 2020 and 2021). Study-level background: TCR beta-chain repertoires were profiled in sorted CD3+CD56+NKG2C+, CD3+CD56+NKG2C- and CD3+CD56-NKG2C+ T-cell subsets from fewer than 10 donors. The study sequenced eight donors, all healthy volunteers chosen at random: three men and five women. Of the eight sequenced donors, seven were found to be HCMV-seropositive and one was found to be HCMV-seronegative. Libraries were sequenced as 2 x 150 bp reads on Illumina HiSeq 2000/2500, MiSeq or NextSeq.

The study at large found these results: Whether the expanded NKG2C-expressing T cell clones were specific for HCMV antigens was left unclear. Those dominant clonotypes were again the most abundant among CD3+CD56-NKG2C+ cells in four donors, at roughly 25-65%. In five to seven donors, the dominant CD3+CD56+NKG2C+ clonotypes were among the top 10 CD8+ clonotypes and accounted for about 1.0-7.5% of CD8+ T cells.

These reads were obtained on an Illumina HiSeq 2000. The TCR beta cDNA libraries were made using 5'RACE template switching, a step that added both a universal primer site and unique molecular identifiers. Priming for cDNA synthesis came from the TCR beta constant segment, and two successive PCR amplification steps followed. From the authors' description of their analysis: Reads were demultiplexed and grouped by UMI with MIGEC, and clonotypes were assembled and quantified with MiTCR. To exclude erroneous sequences, any TCR cDNA sequence not supported by at least two reads was discarded. The tcR package was used for downstream repertoire analysis, and clonotypes were matched between fractions using CDR3 nucleotide sequence together with V segment. VDJmatch was used to annotate antigen specificity against VDJdb, with one amino acid substitution allowed in CDR3. TCRdb reanalyzed the reads, keeping one entry per CDR3 protein sequence and omitting DNA. What appears here as the V and J calls and clone size reflects TCRdb's work, not the paper's. The sample table gives roughly 380,000 distinct CDR3 sequences. The ten largest make up roughly 5.2% of the sample.

A commercial ELISA kit detecting HCMV-specific IgG in serum was used to determine HCMV serostatus. Peripheral blood mononuclear cells were isolated from blood by Ficoll density gradient centrifugation. The germline V gene encodes CDR1 LGHNA and CDR2 YNFKEQ. The CDR3 contains 14 residues, cysteine and phenylalanine counted. The protein alone is recorded here. This TCR came from a man between 18 and 69 years old in good health. This receptor chain uses TRBV4-2 and TRBJ2-7; TCRdb reports TRBD2, a call that lacks DNA to check it against. The sequencing sample was made of blood T cells: a sorted CD56 or NKG2C T cell subset, CD4+ or CD8+ T cells, or bulk PBMC T cells (not recorded which). This receptor carries the CDR3 CASSRGTNPYEQYF.